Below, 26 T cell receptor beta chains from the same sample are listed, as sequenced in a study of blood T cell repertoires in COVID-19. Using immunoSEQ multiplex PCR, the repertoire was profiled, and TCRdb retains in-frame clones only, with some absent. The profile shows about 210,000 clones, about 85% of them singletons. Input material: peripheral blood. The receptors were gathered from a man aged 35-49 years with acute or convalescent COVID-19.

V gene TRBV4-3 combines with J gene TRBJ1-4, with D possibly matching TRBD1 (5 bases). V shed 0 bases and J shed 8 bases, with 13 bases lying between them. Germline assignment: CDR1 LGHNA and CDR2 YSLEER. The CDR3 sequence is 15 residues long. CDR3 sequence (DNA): TGCGCCAGCAGCCAAGACGTAGGGGCATGGGAAAAACTGTTTTTT. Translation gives CASSQDVGAWEKLFF.

This chain's CDR3 is CASSLVPGTSGRWSTDTQYF. The CDR3 bases are TGTGCCAGCAGCTTAGTACCCGGGACTAGCGGGAGGTGGAGCACAGATACGCAGTATTTT. The chain carries TRBV7-8 and TRBJ2-3; 15 nucleotides match TRBD2. This CDR3 contains 20 residues. The V gene end was trimmed by 1 base and the J gene end by 0 bases; junction bases not matched to a gene: 8. Germline V gene data show CDR1 as SGHVS and CDR2 as FQNEAQ.

CDR3 sequence (DNA): TGTGCCACCAGCTCCCAGGGGGTTTCCTACAATGAGCAGTTCTTC. This gives the protein CATSSQGVSYNEQFF. The rearrangement links TRBV15 to TRBJ2-1; 7 bases map to TRBD1. The V and J ends lost 5 bases and 1 base, in that order; junction bases with no gene match: 5. CDR3 length equals 15 residues. In germline, CDR1 is LNHNV, CDR2 YYDKDF (reference sequence).

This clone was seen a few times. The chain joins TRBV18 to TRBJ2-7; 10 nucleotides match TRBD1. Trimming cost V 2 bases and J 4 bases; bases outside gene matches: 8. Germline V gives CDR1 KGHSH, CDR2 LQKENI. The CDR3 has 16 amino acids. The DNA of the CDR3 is TGTGCCAGCTCACCATCTGGGACAGGGGCTGGTTACGAGCAGTACTTC. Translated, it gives CASSPSGTGAGYEQYF.

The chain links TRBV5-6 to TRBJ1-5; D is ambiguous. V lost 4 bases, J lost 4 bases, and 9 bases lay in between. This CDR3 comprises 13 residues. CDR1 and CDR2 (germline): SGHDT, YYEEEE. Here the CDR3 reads CASSARENQPQHF. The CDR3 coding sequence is TGTGCCAGCAGCGCCCGGGAAAATCAGCCCCAGCATTTT.

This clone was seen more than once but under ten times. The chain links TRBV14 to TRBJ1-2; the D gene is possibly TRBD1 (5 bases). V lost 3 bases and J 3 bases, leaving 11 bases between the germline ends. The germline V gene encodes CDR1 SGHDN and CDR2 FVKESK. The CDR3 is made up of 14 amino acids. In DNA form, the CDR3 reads TGTGCCAGCAGCCAGGTTGACAGCTACTATGGCTACACCTTC. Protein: CASSQVDSYYGYTF.

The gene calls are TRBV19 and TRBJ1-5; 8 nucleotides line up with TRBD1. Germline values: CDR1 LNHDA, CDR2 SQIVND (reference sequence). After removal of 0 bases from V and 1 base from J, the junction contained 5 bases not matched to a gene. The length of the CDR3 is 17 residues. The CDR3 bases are TGTGCCAGTAGTATAGATGACAGGGGTCGGAGCAATCAGCCCCAGCATTTT. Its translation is CASSIDDRGRSNQPQHF.

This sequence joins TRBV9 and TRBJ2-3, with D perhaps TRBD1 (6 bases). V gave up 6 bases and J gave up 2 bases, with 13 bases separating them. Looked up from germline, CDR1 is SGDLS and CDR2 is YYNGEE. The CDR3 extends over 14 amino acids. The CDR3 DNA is TGTGCCAGCAACGCCCAGGGGTTCACAGATACGCAGTATTTT. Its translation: CASNAQGFTDTQYF.

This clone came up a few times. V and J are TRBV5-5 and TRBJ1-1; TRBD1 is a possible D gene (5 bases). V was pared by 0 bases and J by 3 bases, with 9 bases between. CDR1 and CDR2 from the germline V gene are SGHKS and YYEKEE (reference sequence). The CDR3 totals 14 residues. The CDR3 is CASSLAGRYTEAFF. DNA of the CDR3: TGTGCCAGCAGCTTGGCAGGGCGGTACACTGAAGCTTTCTTT. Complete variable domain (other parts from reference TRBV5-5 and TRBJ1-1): DAGVTQSPTHLIKTRGQQVTLRCSPISGHKSVSWYQQVLGQGPQFIFQYYEKEERGRGNFPDRFSARQFPNYSSELNVNALLLGDSALYLCASSLAGRYTEAFFGQGTRLTVV.

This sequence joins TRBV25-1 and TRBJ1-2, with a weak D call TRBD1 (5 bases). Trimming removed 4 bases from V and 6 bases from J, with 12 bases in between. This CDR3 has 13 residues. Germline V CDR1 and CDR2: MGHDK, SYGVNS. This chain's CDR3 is CASSGTSVNGYTF. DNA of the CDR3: TGTGCCAGCAGTGGGACATCGGTAAATGGCTACACCTTC.

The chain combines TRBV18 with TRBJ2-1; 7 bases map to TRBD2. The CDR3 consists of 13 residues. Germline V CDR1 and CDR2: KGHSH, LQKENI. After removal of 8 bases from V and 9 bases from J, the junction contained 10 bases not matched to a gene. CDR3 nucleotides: TGTGCCAGCCCCACTAGCGATAGGAGTGAGCAGTTCTTC. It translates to CASPTSDRSEQFF.

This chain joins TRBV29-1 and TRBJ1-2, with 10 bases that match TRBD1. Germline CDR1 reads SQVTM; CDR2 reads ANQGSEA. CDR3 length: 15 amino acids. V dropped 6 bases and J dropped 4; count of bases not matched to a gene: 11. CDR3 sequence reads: CSVGTGTGDFYGYTF. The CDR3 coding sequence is TGCAGCGTCGGTACCGGGACAGGGGACTTCTATGGCTACACCTTC.

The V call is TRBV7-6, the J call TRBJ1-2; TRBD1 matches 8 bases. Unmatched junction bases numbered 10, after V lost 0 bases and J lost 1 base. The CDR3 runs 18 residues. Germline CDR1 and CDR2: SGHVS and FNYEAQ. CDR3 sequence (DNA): TGTGCCAGCAGCTTAGCGATTAGACGGGACAGGCATAACTATGGCTACACCTTC. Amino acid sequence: CASSLAIRRDRHNYGYTF.

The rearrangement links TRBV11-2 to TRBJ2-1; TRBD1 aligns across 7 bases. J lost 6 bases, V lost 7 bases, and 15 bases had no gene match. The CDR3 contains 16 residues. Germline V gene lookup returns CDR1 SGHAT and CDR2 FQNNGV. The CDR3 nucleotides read TGTGCCAGCACCCAAAACCTTAGGGACAGTAGCAATGAGCAGTTCTTC. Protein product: CASTQNLRDSSNEQFF.

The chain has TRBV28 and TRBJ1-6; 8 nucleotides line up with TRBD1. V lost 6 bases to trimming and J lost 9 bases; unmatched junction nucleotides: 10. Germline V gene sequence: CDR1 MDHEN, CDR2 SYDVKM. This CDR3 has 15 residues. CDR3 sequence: CASSPTGVRTSPLHF. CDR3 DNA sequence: TGTGCCAGCAGCCCGACAGGGGTTAGAACTTCACCCCTCCACTTT. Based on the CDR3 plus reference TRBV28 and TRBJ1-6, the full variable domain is DVKVTQSSRYLVKRTGEKVFLECVQDMDHENMFWYRQDPGLGLRLIYFSYDVKMKEKGDIPEGYSVSREKKERFSLILESASTNQTSMYLCASSPTGVRTSPLHFGNGTRLTVT.

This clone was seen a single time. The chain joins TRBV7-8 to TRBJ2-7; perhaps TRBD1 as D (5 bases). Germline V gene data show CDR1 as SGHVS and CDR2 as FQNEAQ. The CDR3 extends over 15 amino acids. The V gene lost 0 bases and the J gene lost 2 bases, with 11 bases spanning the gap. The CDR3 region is CASSLASTVPYEQYF. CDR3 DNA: TGTGCCAGCAGCTTAGCGTCGACAGTTCCCTACGAGCAGTACTTC. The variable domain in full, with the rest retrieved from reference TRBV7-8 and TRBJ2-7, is GAGVSQSPRYKVAKRGQDVALRCDPISGHVSLFWYQQALGQGPEFLTYFQNEAQLDKSGLPSDRFFAERPEGSVSTLKIQRTQQEDSAVYLCASSLASTVPYEQYFGPGTRLTVT.

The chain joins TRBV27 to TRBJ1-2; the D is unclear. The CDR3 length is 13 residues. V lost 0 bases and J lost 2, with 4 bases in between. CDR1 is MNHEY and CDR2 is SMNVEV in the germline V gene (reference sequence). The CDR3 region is CASSLSSNYGYTF. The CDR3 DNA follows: TGTGCCAGCAGTTTATCATCAAACTATGGCTACACCTTC.

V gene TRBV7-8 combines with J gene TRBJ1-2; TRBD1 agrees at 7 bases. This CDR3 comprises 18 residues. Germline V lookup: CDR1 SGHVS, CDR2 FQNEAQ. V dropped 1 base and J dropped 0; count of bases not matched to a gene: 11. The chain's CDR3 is CASSLVATGRYTNYGYTF. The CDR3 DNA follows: TGTGCCAGCAGCTTAGTAGCGACAGGGAGATACACTAACTATGGCTACACCTTC. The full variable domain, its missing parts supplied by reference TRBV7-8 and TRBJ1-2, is GAGVSQSPRYKVAKRGQDVALRCDPISGHVSLFWYQQALGQGPEFLTYFQNEAQLDKSGLPSDRFFAERPEGSVSTLKIQRTQQEDSAVYLCASSLVATGRYTNYGYTFGSGTRLTVV.

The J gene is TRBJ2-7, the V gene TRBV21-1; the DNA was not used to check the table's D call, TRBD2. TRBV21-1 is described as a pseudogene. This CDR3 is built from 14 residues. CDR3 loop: CASSKAEAHYEQYF. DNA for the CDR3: TGTGCCAGCAGCAAAGCTGAGGCCCACTACGAGCAGTACTTC.

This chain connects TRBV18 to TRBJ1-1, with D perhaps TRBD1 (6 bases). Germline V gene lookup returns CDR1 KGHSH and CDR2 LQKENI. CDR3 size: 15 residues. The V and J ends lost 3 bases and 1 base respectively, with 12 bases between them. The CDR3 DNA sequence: TGTGCCAGCTCACCCGCGGGGGCGGGGAACACTGAAGCTTTCTTT. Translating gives CASSPAGAGNTEAFF.

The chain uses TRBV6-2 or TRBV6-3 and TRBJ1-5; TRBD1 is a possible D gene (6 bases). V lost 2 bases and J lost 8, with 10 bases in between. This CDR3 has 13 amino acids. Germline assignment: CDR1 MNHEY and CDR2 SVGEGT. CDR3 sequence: CASSYLSGEPQHF. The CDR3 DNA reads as TGTGCCAGCAGTTACCTTTCAGGGGAGCCCCAGCATTTT.

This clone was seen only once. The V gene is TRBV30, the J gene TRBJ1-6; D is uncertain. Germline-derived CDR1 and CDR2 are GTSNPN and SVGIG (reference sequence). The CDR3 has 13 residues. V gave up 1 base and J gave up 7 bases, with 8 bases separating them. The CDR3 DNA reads TGTGCCTGGAGTGCGGGTAGGAATTCACCCCTCCACTTT. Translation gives CAWSAGRNSPLHF.

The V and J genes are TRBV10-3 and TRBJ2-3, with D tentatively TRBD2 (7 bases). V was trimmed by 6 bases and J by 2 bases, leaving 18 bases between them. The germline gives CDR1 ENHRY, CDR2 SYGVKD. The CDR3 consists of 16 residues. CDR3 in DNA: TGTGCCATCAGGGGGGGGCCTTTAGCGGTCACAGATACGCAGTATTTT. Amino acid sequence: CAIRGGPLAVTDTQYF.

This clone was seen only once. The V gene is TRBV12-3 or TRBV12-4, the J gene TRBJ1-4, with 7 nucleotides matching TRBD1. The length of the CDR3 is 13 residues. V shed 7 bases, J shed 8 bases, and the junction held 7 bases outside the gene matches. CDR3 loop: CASTRTGGEKLFF. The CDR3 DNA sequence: TGTGCCAGCACCCGGACAGGAGGAGAAAAACTGTTTTTT.

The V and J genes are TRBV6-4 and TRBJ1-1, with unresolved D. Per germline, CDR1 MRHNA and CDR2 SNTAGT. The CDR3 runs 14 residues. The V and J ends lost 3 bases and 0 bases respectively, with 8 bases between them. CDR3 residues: CASSDFPLNTEAFF. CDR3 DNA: TGTGCCAGCAGTGATTTTCCATTGAACACTGAAGCTTTCTTT.

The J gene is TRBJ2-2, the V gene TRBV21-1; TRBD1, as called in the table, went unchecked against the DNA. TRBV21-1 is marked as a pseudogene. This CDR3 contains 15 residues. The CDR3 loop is CASSKRTGIPGELFF. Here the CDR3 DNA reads TGTGCCAGCAGCAAGAGGACAGGGATCCCAGGGGAGCTGTTTTTT.